The entry below describes one T cell receptor (beta chain). Roughly 0.45 to 1 ug RNA was reverse transcribed with random hexamers. One entry per CDR3 protein results from TCRdb running MiXCR on the immunoSEQ multiplex PCR reads. The table shows roughly 150,000 distinct CDR3 sequences, with approximately 94% occurring only once. This specimen comes from a study of CD8 T cells in Susac syndrome. Germline CDR1 reads SEHNR; CDR2 reads FQNEAQ (reference sequence). Trimming took off 5 bases at V and 5 bases at J, with 12 bases between the two ends. The CDR3 sequence is 13 residues long. Sequencing input: CD8+ T cells from PBMCs. This clonotype originated in a human donor with multiple sclerosis. The V call is TRBV7-9, the J call TRBJ2-5; no clear D gene. The CDR3 DNA follows: TGTGCCAGCAGCCCTGGCCTGGGCGAGACCCAGTACTTC. This gives the protein CASSPGLGETQYF.